A selection of T cell receptor beta chains follows, all from one sample in a study of early T cells in non-severe SARS-CoV-2 infection. TCRdb used MiXCR to reprocess the 5' RACE reads, holding one entry per CDR3 protein. Of around 20,000 distinct CDR3 sequences listed, approximately 4.3% are singletons. Sample: whole blood. These receptors originate from an adult who was a healthcare worker with PCR-confirmed SARS-CoV-2 infection or an uninfected control (not recorded which). CDR3s include the opening cysteine and the closing phenylalanine or tryptophan. The D gene is left open where the match is weak. The size entry is marked missing in some rows and otherwise reads once, few, many or a size class.

clone_size	v_call	j_call	d_call	cdr3_nt	cdr3_aa
many	TRBV12-3/TRBV12-4	TRBJ2-3	-	TGTGCCAGCACCGACGACGGATTCACAGATACGCAGTATTTT	CASTDDGFTDTQYF
many	TRBV6-2/TRBV6-3	TRBJ2-3	-	TGTGCCAGCAGTCCTCGAGCCACAGATACGCAGTATTTT	CASSPRATDTQYF
few	TRBV7-8	TRBJ2-2	TRBD1	TGTGCCAGCAGTGGACAGGGGATGGACACCGGGGAGCTGTTTTTT	CASSGQGMDTGELFF
few	TRBV4-2	TRBJ2-2	TRBD2	TGTGCCAGCAGCCAAGATGGGGGACTAGCGAACACCGGGGAGCTGTTTTTT	CASSQDGGLANTGELFF
many	TRBV20-1	TRBJ2-7	TRBD2	TGCAGTCTTTACCCCGGGGAGACTGGGGCGGGAGGCTGGTACGAGCAGTACTTC	CSLYPGETGAGGWYEQYF
-	TRBV6-1	TRBJ1-6	-	TGTGCCAGCAGGGTTCCTAGCTCCTATAATTCACCCCTCCACTTT	CASRVPSSYNSPLHF
-	TRBV7-6	TRBJ1-2	-	TGTGCCAGCAGCTCAGTTGGCGGGGCATCAGGACATGGCTACACCTTC	CASSSVGGASGHGYTF
many	TRBV11-2	TRBJ2-5	TRBD2	TGTGCCAGCAGCTTTGGACTAGCGGGAGTAGAGACCCAGTACTTC	CASSFGLAGVETQYF
many	TRBV5-1	TRBJ2-1	-	TGCGCCAGCAGCTTCGATTCCTCCCATGAGCAGTTCTTC	CASSFDSSHEQFF
many	TRBV7-6	TRBJ2-4	TRBD1	TGTGCCAGCAGCTTAGGGGGTGGACAGGGGCGAAACATTCAGTACTTC	CASSLGGGQGRNIQYF
few	TRBV4-3	TRBJ1-5	-	TGCGCCAGCAGCCCTGGCATACAGCATAGCAATCAGCCCCAGCATTTT	CASSPGIQHSNQPQHF
many	TRBV7-2	TRBJ2-5	-	TGTGCCAGCAGTCACGGACAGAACCAAGAGACCCAGTACTTC	CASSHGQNQETQYF
many	TRBV2	TRBJ2-7	TRBD1	TGTGCCAGCAACCCCAGGGGGCGCGAGCAGTACTTC	CASNPRGREQYF
few	TRBV11-3	TRBJ2-1	-	TGTGCCAGCAGCCGAGGGGACCGGGGTGACAATGAGCAGTTCTTC	CASSRGDRGDNEQFF
many	TRBV6-5	TRBJ1-5	-	TGTGCCAGCAGTTACAGCGGGGAAAATCAGCCCCAGCATTTT	CASSYSGENQPQHF
many	TRBV9	TRBJ2-7	-	TGTGCCAGCAGCGTAGATTCCGCTGGACAGAGGACCTACGAGCAGTACTTC	CASSVDSAGQRTYEQYF
many	TRBV7-2	TRBJ2-1	TRBD2	TGTGCCAGCAGCCCCTCCCCCGCGGGGGGGGGAAACAATGAGCAGTTCTTC	CASSPSPAGGGNNEQFF
many	TRBV5-6	TRBJ1-3	-	TGTGCCAGCAGCTTGGATGCAGGTCGTCGCGGAAACACCATATATTTT	CASSLDAGRRGNTIYF
many	TRBV20-1	TRBJ2-3	-	TGCAGTGCTATTCCTTTCACAGATACGCAGTATTTT	CSAIPFTDTQYF
-	TRBV5-1	TRBJ1-1	TRBD1	TGCGCCAGCAGCCTGGACAGGTCGATCACTGAAGCTTTCTTT	CASSLDRSITEAFF
many	TRBV7-9	TRBJ2-1	-	TGTGCCAGCAGCATAACATCGGTGCAGAGCTCCTACAATGAGCAGTTCTTC	CASSITSVQSSYNEQFF
many	TRBV29-1	TRBJ2-5	-	TGCAGCGCACACTGGGGGGCTGAGACCCAGTACTTC	CSAHWGAETQYF
many	TRBV29-1	TRBJ2-1	TRBD2	TGCAGCGTGACTAGCGGGGGGGCGGATGAGCAGTTCTTC	CSVTSGGADEQFF
medium-sized	TRBV12-3/TRBV12-4	TRBJ2-7	TRBD1	TGTGCCAGCAGCCGGGGACAGATCTACGAGCAGTACTTC	CASSRGQIYEQYF
few	TRBV28	TRBJ2-1	-	TGTGCCAGCAGGGACAGACAGGGAGGGAAAAGTAATGAGCAGTTCTTC	CASRDRQGGKSNEQFF
-	TRBV20-1	TRBJ1-4	-	TGCAGTGCTAGGGACCCCGGCCTTAATGAAAAACTGTTTTTT	CSARDPGLNEKLFF
many	TRBV28	TRBJ2-7	TRBD1	TGTGCCAGCAGGCCATACAGGGGACAGTCCTCCTACGAGCAGTACTTC	CASRPYRGQSSYEQYF
-	TRBV20-1	TRBJ2-2	-	TGCAGTGCTAGAGATCTAGAGGGCCCGGCGGAGCTGTTTTTT	CSARDLEGPAELFF
many	TRBV18	TRBJ2-5	-	TGTGCCAGCTCACCCACAGGAGTGGAGCAAGAGACCCAGTACTTC	CASSPTGVEQETQYF
many	TRBV24-1	TRBJ1-5	-	TGTGCCACCAGTGATCAACGGGACACCCTTTCCAATCAGCCCCAGCATTTT	CATSDQRDTLSNQPQHF
many	TRBV20-1	TRBJ2-7	-	TGCAGTTCCCGCGCCAGCTCTCTCGAGCAGTACTTC	CSSRASSLEQYF
few	TRBV2	TRBJ1-6	-	TGTGCCAGCAGTGTGGAGGAAAACAGTAATTCACCCCTCCTCTTT	CASSVEENSNSPLLF
many	TRBV18	TRBJ1-1	TRBD1	TGTGCCAGCTCATACAGGGGAATCGACACTGAAGCTTTCTTT	CASSYRGIDTEAFF
few	TRBV3-1	TRBJ2-7	-	TGTGCCAGCAGCCTCGGACAGGGACTAAGTTACGAGCAGTACTTC	CASSLGQGLSYEQYF
medium-sized	TRBV7-2	TRBJ2-4	-	TGTGCCACCTCGAATCAATCAAACATTCAGTACTTC	CATSNQSNIQYF
-	TRBV5-1	TRBJ2-5	-	TGCGCCAGCAGCTTGTTTGGGAGCCAAGAGACCCAGTACTTC	CASSLFGSQETQYF
medium-sized	TRBV12-3/TRBV12-4	TRBJ1-2	-	TGTGCCAGCAGTTCGGACTATGGCTACACCTTC	CASSSDYGYTF
many	TRBV20-1	TRBJ2-1	-	TGCAGTGCCATACTATTCCCAGGGAGAAGCTCCTACAATGAGCAGTTCTTC	CSAILFPGRSSYNEQFF
many	TRBV10-1	TRBJ2-5	-	TGCGCCAGCAGTGAATCAGCCCAGATTGGCCAGGAGACCCAGTACTTC	CASSESAQIGQETQYF
few	TRBV6-2/TRBV6-3	TRBJ2-5	-	TGTGCCAGCGGAGAGCGGACGTCAGAGACCCAGTACTTC	CASGERTSETQYF
many	TRBV7-2	TRBJ2-3	-	TGTGCCAGCAGCTTAGTGAACGCAGATACGCAGTATTTT	CASSLVNADTQYF
many	TRBV7-9	TRBJ1-2	TRBD1	TGTGCCAGCAGCTTAGAAGACAGGGCCGGCGGCTACACCTTC	CASSLEDRAGGYTF
many	TRBV5-1	TRBJ2-7	-	TGCGCCAGCAGCTGGGCGATAGGGATCTACGAGCAGTACTTC	CASSWAIGIYEQYF
many	TRBV20-1	TRBJ2-5	TRBD2	TGCAGTGCTAGTTTTCTGCGGGGGCAAGAGACCCAGTACTTC	CSASFLRGQETQYF
many	TRBV20-1	TRBJ1-3	TRBD1	TGCAGTGCTCGTCCCCAGGGGGCGACTGGAAACACCATATATTTT	CSARPQGATGNTIYF
many	TRBV7-2	TRBJ2-7	TRBD2	TGTGCCAGCAGCTTAGTTAGCGGACTAGATATCGAGCAGTACTTC	CASSLVSGLDIEQYF